Below, 9 T cell receptor beta chains from the same sample are listed, as sequenced in a study of vaccination and CD4 T cells after COVID-19. Treatment indicated: roughly 10-day PBMC culture with coronavirus spike peptide pools or control peptides (ViraFEST assay). These TCRs' antigens remain unknown. Sequence data for DNA of cultured CD4+ T cells were generated by the Oncomine TCR Beta short-read assay. TCRdb ran MiXCR on the PCR reads and lists one entry per CDR3 protein. This table has 11,000 to 15,000 distinct CDR3 sequences, around 45% appearing once. Material: cultured CD4+ T cells from blood. Every receptor here comes from a human donor with COVID-19.

The chain has TRBV6-1 and TRBJ1-1; 12 bases map to TRBD1. CDR1 and CDR2 (germline): MNHNS, SASEGT. Unmatched junction bases numbered 11, after V lost 6 bases and J lost 0 bases. The CDR3 is 18 residues long. In nucleotides, the CDR3 is TGTGCCAGCAGCGGCGAACCGGGACAGGGGGCAATGAACACTGAAGCTTTCTTT. Translation: CASSGEPGQGAMNTEAFF.

The chain carries TRBV11-2 and TRBJ2-2, with TRBD2 matching 8 bases. CDR3 length equals 14 residues. V lost 4 bases and J lost 10; bases outside the gene matches: 8. Germline-derived CDR1 and CDR2 are SGHAT and FQNNGV. The CDR3: CASSSSAGVAELFF. The CDR3 DNA reads TGTGCCAGCAGCTCCTCAGCGGGGGTTGCGGAGCTGTTTTTT.

The rearrangement uses TRBV5-4 and TRBJ2-5; D may be TRBD2 (5 bases). The germline V and J ends were trimmed by 0 bases and 1 base, with 13 bases remaining between them. The CDR3 has 16 residues. CDR1 is SGHNT and CDR2 is YYREEE in the germline V gene (reference sequence). CDR3 amino acids: CASSLVLTSGQETQYF. CDR3 DNA sequence: TGTGCCAGCAGCTTGGTCCTTACAAGCGGCCAAGAGACCCAGTACTTC.

A few counts support this clonotype. This is likely a read error, given that the CDR3 carries no conserved phenylalanine or tryptophan at its end. Because the CDR3's place on the DNA is in doubt, the DNA is left out and the CDR3 is given as listed by TCRdb. The chain carries TRBV27 and TRBJ2-1; the D call in the table, TRBD2, was not verified against the DNA. Germline values: CDR1 MNHEY, CDR2 SMNVEV (reference sequence). 10 amino acids form the CDR3, both terminal residues included. CDR3 amino acids: CASSWGPLAG.

This clonotype was counted once. The junction departs from the called germline gene at one end, perhaps through a read error. The chain recombines TRBV6-5 with TRBJ1-5; D is unclear. The CDR3 spans 13 residues. The germline V gene encodes CDR1 MNHEY and CDR2 SVGAGI. Here the CDR3 reads CTSSYIGGQPQHF. For the CDR3, the DNA is TGTACCAGCAGTTACATCGGTGGGCAGCCCCAGCATTTT.

The CDR3, as DNA: TGTGCCAGCCACGAGGGGGGACGGAGATATAATTCACCCCTCCACTTT. Translated, it gives CASHEGGRRYNSPLHF. The chain uses TRBV2 and TRBJ1-6, with D possibly being TRBD1 (6 bases). This CDR3 spans 16 amino acids. Deletions cut 8 bases from V and 4 bases from J, with 18 bases between. Germline CDR1 SNHLY, CDR2 FYNNEI.

The J gene is TRBJ1-3, the V gene TRBV15; D is unresolved. The germline V and J ends were trimmed by 5 bases and 5 bases, with 4 bases remaining between them. The CDR3 contains 11 residues. Looked up from germline, CDR1 is LNHNV and CDR2 is YYDKDF (reference sequence). The CDR3 DNA sequence: TGTGCCACCAGCGAGAGAAACACCATATATTTT. The encoded protein is CATSERNTIYF. The full variable domain, completed using reference TRBV15 and TRBJ1-3, is DAMVIQNPRYQVTQFGKPVTLSCSQTLNHNVMYWYQQKSSQAPKLLFHYYDKDFNNEADTPDNFQSRRPNTSFCFLDIRSPGLGDTAMYLCATSERNTIYFGEGSWLTVV.

The V gene is TRBV7-2, the J gene TRBJ2-3, with 10 bases matching TRBD2. CDR1 SGHTA and CDR2 FQGNSA come from the germline V gene. The CDR3 is 16 amino acids. Unmatched junction bases numbered 9, after V lost 0 bases and J lost 9 bases. The CDR3 sequence: CASSLAERGGGETQYF. CDR3 sequence (DNA): TGTGCCAGCAGCTTAGCCGAGCGGGGGGGGGGCGAAACGCAGTATTTT. Full variable domain (rest looked up from reference TRBV7-2 and TRBJ2-3): GAGVSQSPSNKVTEKGKDVELRCDPISGHTALYWYRQSLGQGLEFLIYFQGNSAPDKSGLPSDRFSAERTGGSVSTLTIQRTQQEDSAVYLCASSLAERGGGETQYFGPGTRLTVL.

This clonotype was observed once. The chain links TRBV19 to TRBJ2-2, with 10 bases aligning to TRBD2. CDR1 is LNHDA, CDR2 SQIVND, per germline (reference sequence). There are 17 residues in the CDR3. The V segment lost 5 bases and the J segment 6 bases; nucleotides outside the gene matches: 12. CDR3: CASSLIAGGGLAGELFF. The CDR3, as DNA: TGTGCCAGTAGTTTGATAGCGGGGGGTGGTTTGGCCGGGGAGCTGTTTTTT.